The rows below give T cell receptor beta chains drawn from one sample of a study of T-cell reconstitution after alpha-beta-depleted transplantation in children. TCRdb ran MiXCR on the PCR reads and lists one entry per CDR3 protein. Of nearly 250,000 distinct CDR3 sequences in the sample, around 8% are singletons; the top ten hold approximately 6%. The source material was PBMCs, mostly from graft donor cells, sampled 180 days after TCRalphabeta/CD19-depleted stem cell transplant. These receptors originate from a male patient aged 10 to 17 who had a stem cell transplant for acute lymphoblastic leukemia, so the T cells may come from the graft donor. Both conserved end residues are part of each CDR3. Each record gives: J gene, V gene, D gene, CDR3 protein. A D gene is named only where the DNA matches it firmly.

j_gene: TRBJ1-6; v_gene: TRBV2; d_gene: .; CDR3aa: CASSVNAADNSPLHF
j_gene: TRBJ1-4; v_gene: TRBV6-1; d_gene: .; CDR3aa: CASRNLGGGGEKLFF
j_gene: TRBJ2-3; v_gene: TRBV5-6; d_gene: .; CDR3aa: CASSWYRDAVGTDTQYF
j_gene: TRBJ2-7; v_gene: TRBV10-3; d_gene: TRBD2; CDR3aa: CAISEPPRLAGGLDQYF
j_gene: TRBJ1-4; v_gene: TRBV14; d_gene: .; CDR3aa: CASSLSGGREKLFF
j_gene: TRBJ2-3; v_gene: TRBV27; d_gene: TRBD1; CDR3aa: CASSKTGGYSTDTQYF
j_gene: TRBJ2-2; v_gene: TRBV12-3/TRBV12-4; d_gene: TRBD1; CDR3aa: CASRGQGRDGELFF
j_gene: TRBJ1-2; v_gene: TRBV6-5; d_gene: TRBD1; CDR3aa: CASSSDSGTGAYGYTF
j_gene: TRBJ2-7; v_gene: TRBV5-4; d_gene: .; CDR3aa: CAVGTYSSYEQYF
j_gene: TRBJ2-2; v_gene: TRBV11-2; d_gene: .; CDR3aa: CASSLDLWTSNTGELFF
j_gene: TRBJ2-5; v_gene: TRBV20-1; d_gene: .; CDR3aa: CSYPPSASLQETQYF
j_gene: TRBJ1-2; v_gene: TRBV28; d_gene: .; CDR3aa: CASTQPFDGYTF
j_gene: TRBJ2-2; v_gene: TRBV11-2; d_gene: .; CDR3aa: CASSLRRDLNTGELFF
j_gene: TRBJ1-4; v_gene: TRBV28; d_gene: TRBD1; CDR3aa: CASRDGTGNEKLFF
j_gene: TRBJ2-7; v_gene: TRBV7-9; d_gene: .; CDR3aa: CASSLASREQYF
j_gene: TRBJ2-7; v_gene: TRBV20-1; d_gene: .; CDR3aa: CSATPQIGKSYEQYF
j_gene: TRBJ2-7; v_gene: TRBV29-1; d_gene: .; CDR3aa: CSVEVEGLGYEQYF
j_gene: TRBJ2-7; v_gene: TRBV20-1; d_gene: TRBD1; CDR3aa: CSARDRDRVYEQYF
j_gene: TRBJ2-3; v_gene: TRBV18; d_gene: TRBD1; CDR3aa: CASSPGTASTDTQYF
j_gene: TRBJ2-6; v_gene: TRBV27; d_gene: .; CDR3aa: CASRPRSVPAVTGANVLTF
j_gene: TRBJ1-6; v_gene: TRBV10-3; d_gene: TRBD1; CDR3aa: CAISESQGANSPLHF
j_gene: TRBJ1-2; v_gene: TRBV9; d_gene: .; CDR3aa: CASGGYQDGYTF
j_gene: TRBJ1-2; v_gene: TRBV6-5; d_gene: .; CDR3aa: CASSYSGRDYGYTF
j_gene: TRBJ1-3; v_gene: TRBV7-9; d_gene: .; CDR3aa: CASSFSLQDTIYF
j_gene: TRBJ2-3; v_gene: TRBV28; d_gene: .; CDR3aa: CAIRRTSSTDTQYF
j_gene: TRBJ2-5; v_gene: TRBV11-2; d_gene: TRBD2; CDR3aa: CASSLRTSGETQYF
j_gene: TRBJ2-7; v_gene: TRBV28; d_gene: TRBD2; CDR3aa: CASSAPGGSSYEQYF
j_gene: TRBJ2-7; v_gene: TRBV20-1; d_gene: TRBD2; CDR3aa: CSATPPGGTSGRTSSYEQYF
j_gene: TRBJ2-7; v_gene: TRBV11-2; d_gene: TRBD2; CDR3aa: CASSFSGRAEDEQYF
j_gene: TRBJ2-3; v_gene: TRBV29-1; d_gene: .; CDR3aa: CSVEITTDTQYF
j_gene: TRBJ2-7; v_gene: TRBV7-9; d_gene: .; CDR3aa: CATTADKAYEQYF
j_gene: TRBJ2-1; v_gene: TRBV11-2; d_gene: .; CDR3aa: CASKGNDYNEQFF
j_gene: TRBJ2-2; v_gene: TRBV29-1; d_gene: .; CDR3aa: CSVGQNTGELFF
j_gene: TRBJ2-1; v_gene: TRBV5-4; d_gene: .; CDR3aa: CASLTTTGEQFF
j_gene: TRBJ1-4; v_gene: TRBV4-1; d_gene: .; CDR3aa: CASSQRQAGSGEKLFF
j_gene: TRBJ1-1; v_gene: TRBV6-5; d_gene: TRBD1; CDR3aa: CASSYLDRGPGHTEAFF
j_gene: TRBJ2-2; v_gene: TRBV28; d_gene: .; CDR3aa: CASSFGQPNTGELFF
j_gene: TRBJ1-1; v_gene: TRBV15; d_gene: .; CDR3aa: CATSRESPNTEAFF
j_gene: TRBJ1-1; v_gene: TRBV5-5; d_gene: .; CDR3aa: CASSFTGSFLNTEAFF
j_gene: TRBJ2-5; v_gene: TRBV20-1; d_gene: .; CDR3aa: CSARLGGFQETQYF
j_gene: TRBJ2-4; v_gene: TRBV12-3/TRBV12-4; d_gene: TRBD1; CDR3aa: CASSFGQGENIQYF
j_gene: TRBJ2-7; v_gene: TRBV7-2; d_gene: TRBD2; CDR3aa: CASSLAAGEGQYF
j_gene: TRBJ2-6; v_gene: TRBV10-3; d_gene: TRBD1; CDR3aa: CAIRGTGEPSGANVLTF
j_gene: TRBJ2-7; v_gene: TRBV12-3/TRBV12-4; d_gene: TRBD1; CDR3aa: CASSLARGHEQYF
j_gene: TRBJ2-7; v_gene: TRBV5-1; d_gene: TRBD2; CDR3aa: CASSPSGCQGEQYF
j_gene: TRBJ2-2; v_gene: TRBV12-3/TRBV12-4; d_gene: .; CDR3aa: CASILQGGLFF
j_gene: TRBJ2-5; v_gene: TRBV12-3/TRBV12-4; d_gene: .; CDR3aa: CASSWAIETQYF
j_gene: TRBJ1-4; v_gene: TRBV28; d_gene: .; CDR3aa: CASSFGLEEKLFF
j_gene: TRBJ2-7; v_gene: TRBV11-2; d_gene: .; CDR3aa: CASSLDLSGRDPNSYEQYF
j_gene: TRBJ1-1; v_gene: TRBV12-3/TRBV12-4; d_gene: .; CDR3aa: CASSPSAGWTTNTEAFF
j_gene: TRBJ1-6; v_gene: TRBV6-5; d_gene: TRBD1; CDR3aa: CASSYSGTGSYNSPLHF
j_gene: TRBJ2-2; v_gene: TRBV5-5; d_gene: .; CDR3aa: CASSLGPLANTGELFF
j_gene: TRBJ2-3; v_gene: TRBV29-1; d_gene: TRBD2; CDR3aa: CSVDGLAGGLAGDTQYF
j_gene: TRBJ2-1; v_gene: TRBV28; d_gene: .; CDR3aa: CASSFGKGSYNEQFF
j_gene: TRBJ2-5; v_gene: TRBV4-1; d_gene: .; CDR3aa: CASSQPPGLSQETQYF
j_gene: TRBJ2-6; v_gene: TRBV7-3; d_gene: .; CDR3aa: CASSLTGLGSGANVLTF
j_gene: TRBJ1-2; v_gene: TRBV4-2; d_gene: TRBD1; CDR3aa: CASSQLLDRGDFNYGYTF
j_gene: TRBJ1-2; v_gene: TRBV5-6; d_gene: .; CDR3aa: CASRPGGRIDYGYTF
j_gene: TRBJ2-3; v_gene: TRBV12-5; d_gene: TRBD2; CDR3aa: CASGFTSGGADTQYF